This TCR beta chain was identified during a study of T cells in Graves' hyperthyroidism and ophthalmopathy. Many counts were recorded for this clonotype. Template material for amplifying TCR beta CDR3 regions consisted of RNA transcripts. HTBI primers were the set used in a first-round RT-PCR of the TCR CDR3. MiXCR was run by TCRdb on the multiplex PCR reads, yielding one entry per CDR3 protein. The table lists some 440,000 distinct CDR3 sequences, approximately 15% of them singletons. Germline V lookup: CDR1 MDHEN, CDR2 SYDVKM. This CDR3 is 12 amino acids long. Trimming took 6 bases from V and 6 from J, leaving 12 bases between them.

This TCR was recovered from a woman younger than 30 with Graves' hyperthyroidism. What was sequenced was blood. The gene calls are TRBV28 and TRBJ2-7, with D hard to call. Here the CDR3 DNA reads TGTGCCAGCAGGGCCCCCCCCACCGAGCAGTACTTC. Residues: CASRAPPTEQYF.